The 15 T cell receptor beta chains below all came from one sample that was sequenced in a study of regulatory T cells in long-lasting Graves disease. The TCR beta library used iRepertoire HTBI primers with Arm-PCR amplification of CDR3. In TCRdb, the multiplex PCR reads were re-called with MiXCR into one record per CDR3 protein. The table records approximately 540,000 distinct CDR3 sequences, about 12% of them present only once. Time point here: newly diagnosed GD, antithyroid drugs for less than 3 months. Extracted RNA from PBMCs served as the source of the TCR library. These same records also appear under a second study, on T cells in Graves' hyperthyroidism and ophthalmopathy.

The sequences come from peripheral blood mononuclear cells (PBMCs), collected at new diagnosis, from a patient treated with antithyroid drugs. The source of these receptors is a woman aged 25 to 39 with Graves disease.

This chain's CDR3 is CASSYLVAGGFTDTQYF. Here the CDR3 DNA reads TGTGCCAGCAGTTACTTGGTAGCGGGGGGTTTCACAGATACGCAGTATTTT. The chain recombines TRBV6-5 with TRBJ2-3; 10 nucleotides agree with TRBD2. CDR3 length: 17 residues. Losses at the gene ends were 1 base for V and 2 bases for J; bases not matched to a gene: 6. Germline values: CDR1 MNHEY, CDR2 SVGAGI.

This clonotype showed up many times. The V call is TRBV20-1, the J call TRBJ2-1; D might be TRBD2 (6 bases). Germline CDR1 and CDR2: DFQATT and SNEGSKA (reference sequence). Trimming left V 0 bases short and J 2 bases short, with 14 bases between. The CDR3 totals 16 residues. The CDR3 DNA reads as TGCAGTGCTAGAGATCACCGGGACTCGCCCTACAATGAGCAGTTCTTC. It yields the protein CSARDHRDSPYNEQFF.

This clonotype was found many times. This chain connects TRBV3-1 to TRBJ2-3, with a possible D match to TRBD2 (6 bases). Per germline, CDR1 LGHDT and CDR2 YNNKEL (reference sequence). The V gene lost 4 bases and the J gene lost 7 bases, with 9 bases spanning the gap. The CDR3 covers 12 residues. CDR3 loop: CASSPRGNTQYF. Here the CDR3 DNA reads TGTGCCAGCAGCCCCCGGGGGAATACGCAGTATTTT.

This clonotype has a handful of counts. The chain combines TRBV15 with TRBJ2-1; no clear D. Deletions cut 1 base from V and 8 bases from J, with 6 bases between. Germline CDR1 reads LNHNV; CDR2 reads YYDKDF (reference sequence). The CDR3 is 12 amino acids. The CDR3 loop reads CATSRGWDEQFF. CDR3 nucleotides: TGTGCCACCAGCAGAGGTTGGGATGAGCAGTTCTTC.

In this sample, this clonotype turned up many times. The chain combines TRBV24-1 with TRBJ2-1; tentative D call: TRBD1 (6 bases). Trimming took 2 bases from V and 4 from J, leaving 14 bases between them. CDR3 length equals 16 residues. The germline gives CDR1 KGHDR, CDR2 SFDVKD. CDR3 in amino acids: CATSDYKGDIYNEQFF. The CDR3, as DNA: TGTGCCACCAGTGATTATAAGGGGGACATTTACAATGAGCAGTTCTTC.

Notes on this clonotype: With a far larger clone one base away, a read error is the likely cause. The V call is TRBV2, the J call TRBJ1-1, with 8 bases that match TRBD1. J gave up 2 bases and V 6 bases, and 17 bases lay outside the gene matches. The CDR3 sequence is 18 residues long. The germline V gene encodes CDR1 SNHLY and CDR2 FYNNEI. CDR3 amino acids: CASRPMDRAASRNTEAFF. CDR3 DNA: TGTGCCAGCAGACCCATGGACAGGGCGGCCAGCCGCAACACTGAAGCTTTCTTT.

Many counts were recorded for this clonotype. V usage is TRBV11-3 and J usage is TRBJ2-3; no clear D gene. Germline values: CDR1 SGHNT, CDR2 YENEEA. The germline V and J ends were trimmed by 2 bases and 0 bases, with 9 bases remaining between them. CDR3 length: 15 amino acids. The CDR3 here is CASSLNGLSTDTQYF. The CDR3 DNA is TGTGCCAGCAGCTTAAACGGGCTCAGCACAGATACGCAGTATTTT.

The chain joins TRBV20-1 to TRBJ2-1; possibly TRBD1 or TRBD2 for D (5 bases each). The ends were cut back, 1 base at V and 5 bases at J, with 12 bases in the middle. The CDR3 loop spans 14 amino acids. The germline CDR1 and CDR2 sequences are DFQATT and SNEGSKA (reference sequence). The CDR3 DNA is TGCAGTGCTAGAGTAGGGACCATTAACAATGAGCAGTTCTTC. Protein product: CSARVGTINNEQFF.

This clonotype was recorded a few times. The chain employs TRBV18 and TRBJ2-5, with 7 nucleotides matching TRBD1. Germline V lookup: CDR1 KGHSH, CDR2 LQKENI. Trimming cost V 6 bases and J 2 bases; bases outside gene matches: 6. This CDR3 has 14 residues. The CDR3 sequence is CASSERTGQETQYF. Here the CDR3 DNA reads TGTGCCAGCTCCGAGAGGACAGGACAAGAGACCCAGTACTTC.

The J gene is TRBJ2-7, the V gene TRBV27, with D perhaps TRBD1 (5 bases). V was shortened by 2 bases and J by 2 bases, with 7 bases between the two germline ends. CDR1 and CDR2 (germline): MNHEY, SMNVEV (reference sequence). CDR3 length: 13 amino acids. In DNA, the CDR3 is TGTGCCAGCAGTTTAGAAGGGGCCTACGAGCAGTACTTC. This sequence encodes CASSLEGAYEQYF.

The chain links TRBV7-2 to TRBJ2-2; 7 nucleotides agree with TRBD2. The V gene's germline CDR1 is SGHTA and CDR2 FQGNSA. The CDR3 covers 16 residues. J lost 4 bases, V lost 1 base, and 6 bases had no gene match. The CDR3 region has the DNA TGTGCCAGCAGCTTAGGTGGCGGGAGAGGCACCGGGGAGCTGTTTTTT. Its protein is CASSLGGGRGTGELFF.

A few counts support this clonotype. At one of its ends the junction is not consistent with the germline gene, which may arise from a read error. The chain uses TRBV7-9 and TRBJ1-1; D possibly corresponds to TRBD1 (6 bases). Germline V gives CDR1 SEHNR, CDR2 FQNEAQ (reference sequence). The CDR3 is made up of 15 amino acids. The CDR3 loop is CVSSLGPTGNTEAFF. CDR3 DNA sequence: TGTGTCAGCAGCTTAGGGCCGACAGGTAACACTGAAGCTTTCTTT.

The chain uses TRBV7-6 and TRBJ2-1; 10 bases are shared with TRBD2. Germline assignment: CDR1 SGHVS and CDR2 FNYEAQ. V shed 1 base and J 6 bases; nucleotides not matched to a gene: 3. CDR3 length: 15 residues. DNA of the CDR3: TGTGCCAGCAGCTTAGGGACTAGCGGAGTCAATGAGCAGTTCTTC. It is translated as CASSLGTSGVNEQFF.

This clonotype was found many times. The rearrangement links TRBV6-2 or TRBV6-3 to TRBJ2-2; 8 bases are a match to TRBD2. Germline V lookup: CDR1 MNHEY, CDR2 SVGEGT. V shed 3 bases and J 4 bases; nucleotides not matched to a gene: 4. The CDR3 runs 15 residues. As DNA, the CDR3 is TGTGCCAGCAGTTATCCCGGGAGGGGCACCGGGGAGCTGTTTTTT. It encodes CASSYPGRGTGELFF.

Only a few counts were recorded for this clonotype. CDR3: CASSSGGTVSYEQYF. CDR3 nucleotide sequence: TGTGCCAGCAGCTCGGGGGGGACTGTATCCTACGAGCAGTACTTC. V usage is TRBV5-5 and J usage is TRBJ2-7, with 8 positions matching TRBD2. Germline-derived CDR1 and CDR2 are SGHKS and YYEKEE (reference sequence). V trimming: 3 bases; J trimming: 1 base; junction bases outside the gene matches: 6. This CDR3 is built from 15 residues.